The present T cell receptor beta chain was sequenced within a study of CD8 T cells in ankylosing spondylitis. Regarding the study as a whole: Some of these motif variants have turned up before, in reports on reactive arthritis synovial fluid and blood. Significant enrichment of disease-linked clones was reportedly seen in matched ankylosing spondylitis synovial fluid.

This clonotype has more than one count but fewer than ten. What it recognizes is unknown. Trimming at V came to 5 bases and at J to 4 bases, leaving 8 bases not matched to a gene. The CDR3 has 15 residues. Germline assignment: CDR1 LGHNA and CDR2 YNFKEQ. It was by quantitative 5'-RACE with molecular barcodes that TCR beta libraries were made. MiXCR was run by TCRdb on the 5' RACE reads, yielding one entry per CDR3 protein. The data show around 210,000 distinct CDR3 sequences, approximately 7.6% seen once. Sequenced: blood, either unsorted or a sorted T cell fraction (not recorded which). This rearrangement joins TRBV4-2 to TRBJ2-1; TRBD2 aligns across 7 bases. The clonotype comes from a female donor with ankylosing spondylitis or in good health (not recorded which). The chain's CDR3 is CASSGGLAAYNEQFF. The CDR3 nucleotides are TGTGCCAGCAGCGGAGGGCTAGCGGCTTACAATGAGCAGTTCTTC.